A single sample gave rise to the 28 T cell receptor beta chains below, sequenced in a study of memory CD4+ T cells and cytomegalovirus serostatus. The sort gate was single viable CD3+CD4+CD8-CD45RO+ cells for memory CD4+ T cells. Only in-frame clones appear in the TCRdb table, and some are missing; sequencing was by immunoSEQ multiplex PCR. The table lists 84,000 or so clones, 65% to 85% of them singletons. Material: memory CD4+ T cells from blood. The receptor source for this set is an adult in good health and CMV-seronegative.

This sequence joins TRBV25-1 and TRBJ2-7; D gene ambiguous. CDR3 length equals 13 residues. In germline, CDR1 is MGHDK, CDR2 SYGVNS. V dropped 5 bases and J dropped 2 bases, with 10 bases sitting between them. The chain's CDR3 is CASSPDAAYEQYF. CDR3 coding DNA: TGTGCCAGCAGTCCTGACGCCGCCTACGAGCAGTACTTC.

The CDR3 here is CASSLGALAGVSEQFF. The CDR3 region has the DNA TGTGCCAGCAGCTTAGGGGCTTTAGCGGGGGTTAGTGAGCAGTTCTTC. This chain uses TRBV11-2 with TRBJ2-1; 9 bases are a match to TRBD2. The CDR3 consists of 16 residues. CDR1 is SGHAT, CDR2 FQNNGV, per germline. J gave up 9 bases and V 1 base, and 10 bases lay outside the gene matches. Together with reference TRBV11-2 and TRBJ2-1, the CDR3 gives the full variable domain: EAGVAQSPRYKIIEKRQSVAFWCNPISGHATLYWYQQILGQGPKLLIQFQNNGVVDDSQLPKDRFSAERLKGVDSTLKIQPAKLEDSAVYLCASSLGALAGVSEQFFGPGTRLTVL.

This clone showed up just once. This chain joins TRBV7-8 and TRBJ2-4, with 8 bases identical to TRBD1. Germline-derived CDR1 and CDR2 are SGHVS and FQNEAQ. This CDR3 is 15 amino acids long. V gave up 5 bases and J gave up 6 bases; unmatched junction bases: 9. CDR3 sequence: CASSRADRDINIQYF. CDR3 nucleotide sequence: TGTGCCAGCAGCCGGGCGGACAGGGATATAAACATTCAGTACTTC. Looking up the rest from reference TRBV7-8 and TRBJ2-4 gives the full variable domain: GAGVSQSPRYKVAKRGQDVALRCDPISGHVSLFWYQQALGQGPEFLTYFQNEAQLDKSGLPSDRFFAERPEGSVSTLKIQRTQQEDSAVYLCASSRADRDINIQYFGAGTRLSVL.

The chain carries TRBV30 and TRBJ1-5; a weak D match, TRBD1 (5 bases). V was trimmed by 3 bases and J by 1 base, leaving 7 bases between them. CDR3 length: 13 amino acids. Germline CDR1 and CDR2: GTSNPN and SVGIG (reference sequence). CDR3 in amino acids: CAWSRVSNQPQHF. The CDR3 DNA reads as TGTGCCTGGAGCAGGGTCAGCAATCAGCCCCAGCATTTT.

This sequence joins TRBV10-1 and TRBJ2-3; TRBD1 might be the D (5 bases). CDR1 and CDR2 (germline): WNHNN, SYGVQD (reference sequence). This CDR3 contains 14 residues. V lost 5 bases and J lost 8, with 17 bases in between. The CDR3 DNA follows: TGCGCCAGCAGTATTTTGCAGGATAGGGGTACGCAGTATTTT. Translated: CASSILQDRGTQYF.

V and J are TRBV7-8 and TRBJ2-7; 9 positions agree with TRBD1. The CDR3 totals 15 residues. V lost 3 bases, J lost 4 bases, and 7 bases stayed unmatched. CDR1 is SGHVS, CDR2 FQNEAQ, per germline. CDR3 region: CASSFRTGETYEQYF. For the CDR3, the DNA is TGTGCCAGCAGCTTCCGGACAGGGGAAACTTACGAGCAGTACTTC.

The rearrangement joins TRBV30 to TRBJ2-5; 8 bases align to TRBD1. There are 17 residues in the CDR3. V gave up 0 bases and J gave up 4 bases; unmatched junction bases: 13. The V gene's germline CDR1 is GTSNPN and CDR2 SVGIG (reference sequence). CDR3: CAWSVQVGTGQGETQYF. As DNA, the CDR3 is TGTGCCTGGAGTGTACAGGTCGGGACAGGACAGGGAGAGACCCAGTACTTC.

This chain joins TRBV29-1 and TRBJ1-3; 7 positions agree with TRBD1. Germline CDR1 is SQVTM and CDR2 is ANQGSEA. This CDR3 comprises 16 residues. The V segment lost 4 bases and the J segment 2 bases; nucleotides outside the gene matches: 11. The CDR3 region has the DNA TGCAGCGTTGTAAATGAACAGGGGCTTGCTGGAAACACCATATATTTT. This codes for CSVVNEQGLAGNTIYF.

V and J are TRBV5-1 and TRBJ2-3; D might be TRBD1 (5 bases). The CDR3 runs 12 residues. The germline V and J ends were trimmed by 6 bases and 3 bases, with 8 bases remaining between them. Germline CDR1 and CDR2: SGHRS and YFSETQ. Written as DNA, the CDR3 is TGCGCCAGCAAAGGGGAAACAGATACGCAGTATTTT. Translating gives CASKGETDTQYF. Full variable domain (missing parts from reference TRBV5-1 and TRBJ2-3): KAGVTQTPRYLIKTRGQQVTLSCSPISGHRSVSWYQQTPGQGLQFLFEYFSETQRNKGNFPGRFSGRQFSNSRSEMNVSTLELGDSALYLCASKGETDTQYFGPGTRLTVL.

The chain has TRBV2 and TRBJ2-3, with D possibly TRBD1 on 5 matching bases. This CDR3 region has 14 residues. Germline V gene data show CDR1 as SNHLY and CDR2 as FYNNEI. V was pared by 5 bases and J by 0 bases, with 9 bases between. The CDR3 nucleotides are TGTGCCAGCAGTAGGGCAGGGAGCACAGATACGCAGTATTTT. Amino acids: CASSRAGSTDTQYF.

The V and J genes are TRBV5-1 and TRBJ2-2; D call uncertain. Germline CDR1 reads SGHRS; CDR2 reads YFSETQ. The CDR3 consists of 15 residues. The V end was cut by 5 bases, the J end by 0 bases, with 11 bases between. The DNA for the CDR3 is TGCGCCAGCAGGATAACTCCGACGAACACCGGGGAGCTGTTTTTT. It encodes CASRITPTNTGELFF.

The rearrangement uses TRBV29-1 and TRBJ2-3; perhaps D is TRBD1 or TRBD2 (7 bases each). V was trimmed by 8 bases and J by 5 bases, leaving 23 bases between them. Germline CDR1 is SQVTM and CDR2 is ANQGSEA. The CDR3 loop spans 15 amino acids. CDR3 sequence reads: CSIVGGRGGGDTQYF. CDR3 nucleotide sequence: TGCAGCATAGTTGGTGGCAGGGGGGGAGGAGATACGCAGTATTTT.

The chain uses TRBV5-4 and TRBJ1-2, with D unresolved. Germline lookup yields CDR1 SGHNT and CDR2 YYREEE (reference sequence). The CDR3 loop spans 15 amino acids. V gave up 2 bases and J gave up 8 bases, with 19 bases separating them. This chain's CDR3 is CASSFWGIASGGYTF. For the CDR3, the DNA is TGTGCCAGCAGCTTTTGGGGTATCGCGTCCGGCGGCTACACCTTC.

CDR3 amino acids: CASSFVGAGELFF. The CDR3 DNA reads as TGCGCCAGCAGCTTCGTCGGCGCCGGGGAGCTGTTTTTT. The J gene is TRBJ2-2, the V gene TRBV5-1; D is uncertain. In germline, CDR1 is SGHRS, CDR2 YFSETQ. The CDR3 extends over 13 amino acids. The ends were cut back, 2 bases at V and 6 bases at J, with 8 bases in the middle.

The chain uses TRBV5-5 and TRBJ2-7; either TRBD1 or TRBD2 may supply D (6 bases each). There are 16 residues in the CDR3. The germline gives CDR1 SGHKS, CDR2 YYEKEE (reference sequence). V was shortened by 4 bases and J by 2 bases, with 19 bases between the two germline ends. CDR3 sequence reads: CASSPHGGGITYEQYF. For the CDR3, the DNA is TGTGCCAGCAGCCCCCACGGGGGCGGGATTACCTACGAGCAGTACTTC.

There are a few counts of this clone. The CDR3 coding sequence is TGTGCCAGCAGCCCCAGCGGAACCAGAGACACCGGGGAGCTGTTTTTT. As protein: CASSPSGTRDTGELFF. The V and J genes are TRBV11-3 and TRBJ2-2; TRBD2 is a possible D gene (5 bases). CDR3 length equals 16 residues. CDR1 and CDR2 from the germline V gene are SGHNT and YENEEA. Trimming left V 5 bases short and J 3 bases short, with 16 bases between.

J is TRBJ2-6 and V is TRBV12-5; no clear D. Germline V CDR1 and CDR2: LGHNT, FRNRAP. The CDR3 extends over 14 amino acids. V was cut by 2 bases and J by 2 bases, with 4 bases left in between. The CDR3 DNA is TGTGCTAGTGGTTTGTCAGCTGGGGCCAACGTCCTGACTTTC. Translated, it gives CASGLSAGANVLTF.

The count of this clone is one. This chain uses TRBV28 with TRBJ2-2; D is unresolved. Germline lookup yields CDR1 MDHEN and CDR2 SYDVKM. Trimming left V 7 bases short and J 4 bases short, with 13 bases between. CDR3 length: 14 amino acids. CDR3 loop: CASTLERFTGELFF. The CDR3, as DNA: TGTGCCAGCACTCTCGAAAGATTCACCGGGGAGCTGTTTTTT.

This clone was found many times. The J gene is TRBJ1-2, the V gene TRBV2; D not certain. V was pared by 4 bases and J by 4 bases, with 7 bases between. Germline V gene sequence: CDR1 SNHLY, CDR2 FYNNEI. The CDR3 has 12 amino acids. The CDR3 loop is CASSGSGYGYTF. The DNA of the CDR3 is TGTGCCAGCAGTGGTTCGGGCTATGGCTACACCTTC.

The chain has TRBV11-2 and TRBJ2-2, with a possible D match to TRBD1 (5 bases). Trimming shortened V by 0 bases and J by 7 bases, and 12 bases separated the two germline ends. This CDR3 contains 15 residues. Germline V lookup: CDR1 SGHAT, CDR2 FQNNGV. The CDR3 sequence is CASSLDLGADGELFF. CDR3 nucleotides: TGTGCCAGCAGCTTAGATCTTGGGGCGGACGGGGAGCTGTTTTTT.

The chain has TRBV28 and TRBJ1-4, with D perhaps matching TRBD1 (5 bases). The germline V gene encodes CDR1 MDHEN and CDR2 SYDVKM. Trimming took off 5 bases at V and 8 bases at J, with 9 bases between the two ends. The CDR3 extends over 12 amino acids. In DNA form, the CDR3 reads TGTGCCAGCAGTGGGCAGGGCGAAAAACTGTTTTTT. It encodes CASSGQGEKLFF.

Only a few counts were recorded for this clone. In DNA form, the CDR3 reads TGTGCCAGCAGCTGGTGGGGGGACAATGAGCAGTTCTTC. It specifies CASSWWGDNEQFF. V and J are TRBV5-4 and TRBJ2-1; tentative D call: TRBD2 (6 bases). The ends were cut back, 3 bases at V and 5 bases at J, with 9 bases in the middle. This CDR3 is built from 13 residues. Germline lookup yields CDR1 SGHNT and CDR2 YYREEE (reference sequence).

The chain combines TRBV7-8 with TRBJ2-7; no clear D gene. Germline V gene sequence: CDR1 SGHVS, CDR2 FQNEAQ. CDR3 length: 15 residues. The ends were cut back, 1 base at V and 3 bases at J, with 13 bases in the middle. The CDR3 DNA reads TGTGCCAGCAGCTTAGGGCCAGCGAAAGACTACGAGCAGTACTTC. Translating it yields CASSLGPAKDYEQYF.

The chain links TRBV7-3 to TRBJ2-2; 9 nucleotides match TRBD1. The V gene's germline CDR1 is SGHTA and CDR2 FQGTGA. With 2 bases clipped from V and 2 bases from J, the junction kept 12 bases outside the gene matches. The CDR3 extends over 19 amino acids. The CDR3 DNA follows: TGTGCCAGCAGCTTATACCCCCAGGGGGGACAGGGTAACACCGGGGAGCTGTTTTTT. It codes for CASSLYPQGGQGNTGELFF. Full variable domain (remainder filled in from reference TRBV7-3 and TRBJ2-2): GAGVSQTPSNKVTEKGKYVELRCDPISGHTALYWYRQSLGQGPEFLIYFQGTGAADDSGLPNDRFFAVRPEGSVSTLKIQRTERGDSAVYLCASSLYPQGGQGNTGELFFGEGSRLTVL.

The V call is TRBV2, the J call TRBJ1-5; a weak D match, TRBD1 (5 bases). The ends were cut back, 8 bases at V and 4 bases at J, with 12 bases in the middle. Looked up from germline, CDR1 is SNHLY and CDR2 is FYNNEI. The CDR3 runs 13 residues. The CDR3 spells CASGTGGNQPQHF. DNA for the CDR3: TGTGCCAGCGGGACGGGGGGGAATCAGCCCCAGCATTTT.

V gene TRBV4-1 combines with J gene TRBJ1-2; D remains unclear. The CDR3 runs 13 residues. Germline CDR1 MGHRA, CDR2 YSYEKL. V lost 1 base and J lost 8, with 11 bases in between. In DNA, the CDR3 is TGCGCCAGCAGCCAAGTCCGGCCCCTAGGCTACACCTTC. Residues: CASSQVRPLGYTF.

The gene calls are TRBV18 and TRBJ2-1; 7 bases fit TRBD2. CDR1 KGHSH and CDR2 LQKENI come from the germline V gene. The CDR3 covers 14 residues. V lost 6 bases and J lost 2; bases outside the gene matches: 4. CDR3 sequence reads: CASSGLGPYNEQFF. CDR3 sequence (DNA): TGTGCCAGCTCCGGACTAGGGCCCTACAATGAGCAGTTCTTC. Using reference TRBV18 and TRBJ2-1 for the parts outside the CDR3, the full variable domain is NAGVMQNPRHLVRRRGQEARLRCSPMKGHSHVYWYRQLPEEGLKFMVYLQKENIIDESGMPKERFSAEFPKEGPSILRIQQVVRGDSAAYFCASSGLGPYNEQFFGPGTRLTVL.

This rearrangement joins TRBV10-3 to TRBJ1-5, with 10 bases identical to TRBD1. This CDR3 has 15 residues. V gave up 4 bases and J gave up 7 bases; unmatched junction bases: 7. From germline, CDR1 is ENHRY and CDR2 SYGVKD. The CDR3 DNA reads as TGTGCCATCAGTGGACAGGGGGCGAAAGCGCAGCCCCAGCATTTT. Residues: CAISGQGAKAQPQHF.